These 12 T cell receptor beta chains came from one sample sequenced in a study of blood T cell repertoires in COVID-19. Sequencing used immunoSEQ multiplex PCR; TCRdb keeps in-frame clones, though not all of them. This sample has 450,000 to 500,000 clones, with 70% to 90% found just once. Sample: peripheral blood. Receptors were obtained from a human donor in a cohort sampled during active COVID-19.

V usage is TRBV9 and J usage is TRBJ2-1; 7 bases line up with TRBD1. Looked up from germline, CDR1 is SGDLS and CDR2 is YYNGEE. V dropped 4 bases and J dropped 8; count of bases not matched to a gene: 24. The CDR3 spans 19 residues. Written as DNA, the CDR3 is TGTGCCAGCAGCACCCAGACATCATTCGGGACAGTCTCCGGGGATGAGCAGTTCTTC. It encodes CASSTQTSFGTVSGDEQFF.

Worth noting for this clone: This specimen includes other DNA sequences encoding the same CDR3. V and J are TRBV10-3 and TRBJ1-3; perhaps TRBD1 as D (5 bases). The CDR3 spans 15 residues. The germline V and J ends were trimmed by 4 bases and 0 bases, with 10 bases remaining between them. Per germline, CDR1 ENHRY and CDR2 SYGVKD. The CDR3 loop reads CAISAGTDSGNTIYF. In DNA form, the CDR3 reads TGTGCCATCAGTGCCGGGACTGACTCTGGAAACACCATATATTTT.

Notes on this clone: Other DNA sequences in this specimen translate into the identical CDR3. The V and J genes are TRBV5-1 and TRBJ2-5; D gene unclear. Between the trimmed V and J ends, which lost 4 bases and 4 bases, there was a span of 5 bases. The CDR3 has 11 amino acids. Germline-derived CDR1 and CDR2 are SGHRS and YFSETQ. For the CDR3, the DNA is TGCGCCAGCAGCCTCCGAGAGACCCAGTACTTC. It is translated as CASSLRETQYF. The full variable domain, rest sourced from reference TRBV5-1 and TRBJ2-5, is KAGVTQTPRYLIKTRGQQVTLSCSPISGHRSVSWYQQTPGQGLQFLFEYFSETQRNKGNFPGRFSGRQFSNSRSEMNVSTLELGDSALYLCASSLRETQYFGPGTRLLVL.

The J gene is TRBJ1-2, the V gene TRBV28; 7 bases are a match to TRBD1. The V gene's germline CDR1 is MDHEN and CDR2 SYDVKM. CDR3 length equals 15 residues. V gave up 5 bases and J gave up 8 bases; unmatched junction bases: 14. The CDR3 nucleotides read TGTGCCAGCAGTAACCCATCCGGACAGGTCGGAGGCTACACCTTC. It encodes CASSNPSGQVGGYTF.

J is TRBJ1-2 and V is TRBV27; maybe TRBD1 (5 bases). Trimming stripped 10 bases from V and 1 base from J, with 19 bases between. Germline loops: CDR1 MNHEY, CDR2 SMNVEV (reference sequence). There are 15 residues in the CDR3. The CDR3 nucleotides are TGTGCCATTCGTACTTGGGGCTCAAATAACTATGGCTACACCTTC. It yields the protein CAIRTWGSNNYGYTF.

The chain uses TRBV3-1 (or the pseudogene TRBV3-2) and TRBJ2-7; 7 bases map to TRBD2. Per the germline V gene, CDR1 is LGHDT and CDR2 is YNNKEL (reference sequence). The trim removed 2 bases at V and 4 bases at J, leaving 2 bases unmatched. The CDR3 consists of 13 residues. CDR3: CASSQPSGYEQYF. CDR3 in DNA: TGTGCCAGCAGCCAACCTAGCGGTTACGAGCAGTACTTC.

CDR3 sequence: CASSAPGHLNTEAFF. The CDR3 nucleotides are TGTGCCAGTAGTGCCCCGGGACACCTAAACACTGAAGCTTTCTTT. The chain carries TRBV19 and TRBJ1-1, with D perhaps TRBD1 (6 bases). This CDR3 is built from 15 residues. Trimming removed 5 bases from V and 2 bases from J, with 15 bases in between. Per germline, CDR1 LNHDA and CDR2 SQIVND (reference sequence).

This chain joins TRBV2 and TRBJ1-1, with a weak D call TRBD1 (5 bases). CDR3 length equals 13 residues. Trimming removed 3 bases at V and 10 bases at J, with 15 bases between. Germline loops: CDR1 SNHLY, CDR2 FYNNEI. This CDR3 reads CASSEVEGAGAFF. The CDR3 nucleotides read TGTGCCAGCAGTGAGGTAGAAGGGGCCGGAGCTTTCTTT.

V gene TRBV28 combines with J gene TRBJ2-7; 16 positions agree with TRBD2. V gave up 6 bases and J gave up 1 base; unmatched junction bases: 12. The length of the CDR3 is 19 residues. Germline loops: CDR1 MDHEN, CDR2 SYDVKM. The CDR3 DNA reads as TGTGCCAGCAGGAGAGGGACTAGCGGGAGGGCCAGTTTGTCCTACGAGCAGTACTTC. Translated, it gives CASRRGTSGRASLSYEQYF.

V usage is TRBV7-2 and J usage is TRBJ2-5; TRBD1 matches at 9 bases. The germline CDR1 and CDR2 sequences are SGHTA and FQGNSA. Trimming at V came to 2 bases and at J to 4 bases, leaving 11 bases not matched to a gene. The CDR3 has 17 amino acids. CDR3 residues: CASSLMGQGVRGETQYF. DNA of the CDR3: TGTGCCAGCAGCTTAATGGGACAGGGAGTAAGGGGAGAGACCCAGTACTTC.

The CDR3 reads CASSPQGTVPGEQYF. The CDR3 DNA follows: TGTGCCAGCAGCCCCCAGGGGACCGTCCCAGGCGAGCAGTACTTC. V gene TRBV3-1 (or the pseudogene TRBV3-2) combines with J gene TRBJ2-7, with a possible D match to TRBD1 (6 bases). The CDR3 covers 15 residues. The V end was cut by 4 bases, the J end by 6 bases, with 19 bases between. Germline V CDR1 and CDR2: LGHDT, YNNKEL (reference sequence).

The V call is TRBV3-1 (or the pseudogene TRBV3-2), the J call TRBJ2-7, with 7 bases fitting TRBD1. The CDR3 is 15 amino acids. CDR1 is LGHDT, CDR2 YNNKEL, per germline (reference sequence). With V trimmed by 4 bases and J by 4 bases, 10 bases remained unmatched. The CDR3 loop is CASSPFWGQSYEQYF. CDR3 nucleotide sequence: TGTGCCAGCAGCCCATTCTGGGGACAGAGTTACGAGCAGTACTTC.